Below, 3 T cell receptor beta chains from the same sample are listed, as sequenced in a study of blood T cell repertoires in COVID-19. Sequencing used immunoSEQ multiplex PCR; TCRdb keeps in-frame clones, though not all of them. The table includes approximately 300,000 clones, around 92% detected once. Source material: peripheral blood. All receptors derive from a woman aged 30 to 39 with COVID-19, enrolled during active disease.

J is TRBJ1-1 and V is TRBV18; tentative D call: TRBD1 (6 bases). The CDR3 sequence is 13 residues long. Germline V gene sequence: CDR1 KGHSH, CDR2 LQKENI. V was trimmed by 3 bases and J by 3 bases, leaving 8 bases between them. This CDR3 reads CASSPHRDTEAFF. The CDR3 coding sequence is TGTGCCAGCTCACCCCACAGGGACACTGAAGCTTTCTTT.

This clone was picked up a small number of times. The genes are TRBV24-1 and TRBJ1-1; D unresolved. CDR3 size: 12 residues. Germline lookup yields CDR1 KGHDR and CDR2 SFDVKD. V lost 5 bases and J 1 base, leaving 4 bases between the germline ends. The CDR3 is CATSGQNTEAFF. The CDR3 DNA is TGTGCCACCAGTGGACAGAACACTGAAGCTTTCTTT.

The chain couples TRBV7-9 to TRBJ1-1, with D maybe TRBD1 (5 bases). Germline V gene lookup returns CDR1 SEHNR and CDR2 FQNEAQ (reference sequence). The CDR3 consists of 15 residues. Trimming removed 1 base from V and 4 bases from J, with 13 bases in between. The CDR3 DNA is TGTGCCAGCAGCTTAGGTGCGGGGCCGAGCACTGAAGCTTTCTTT. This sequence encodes CASSLGAGPSTEAFF.